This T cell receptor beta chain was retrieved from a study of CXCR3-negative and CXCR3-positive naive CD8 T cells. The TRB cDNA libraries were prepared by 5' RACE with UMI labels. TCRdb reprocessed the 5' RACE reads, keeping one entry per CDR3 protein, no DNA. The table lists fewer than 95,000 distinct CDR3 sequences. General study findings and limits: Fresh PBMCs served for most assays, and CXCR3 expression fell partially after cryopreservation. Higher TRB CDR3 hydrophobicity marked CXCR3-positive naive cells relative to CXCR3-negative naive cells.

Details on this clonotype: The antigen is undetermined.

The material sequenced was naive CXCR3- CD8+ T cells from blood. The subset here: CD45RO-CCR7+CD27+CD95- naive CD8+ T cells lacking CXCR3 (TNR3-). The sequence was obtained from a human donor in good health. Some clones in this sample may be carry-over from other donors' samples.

The CDR3 region is CSARVPNSGGLYNEQFF. This chain uses TRBV20-1 with TRBJ2-1; TCRdb outputs TRBD2, but without DNA this stays unchecked. This CDR3 comprises 17 residues. Germline V gives CDR1 DFQATT, CDR2 SNEGSKA (reference sequence).